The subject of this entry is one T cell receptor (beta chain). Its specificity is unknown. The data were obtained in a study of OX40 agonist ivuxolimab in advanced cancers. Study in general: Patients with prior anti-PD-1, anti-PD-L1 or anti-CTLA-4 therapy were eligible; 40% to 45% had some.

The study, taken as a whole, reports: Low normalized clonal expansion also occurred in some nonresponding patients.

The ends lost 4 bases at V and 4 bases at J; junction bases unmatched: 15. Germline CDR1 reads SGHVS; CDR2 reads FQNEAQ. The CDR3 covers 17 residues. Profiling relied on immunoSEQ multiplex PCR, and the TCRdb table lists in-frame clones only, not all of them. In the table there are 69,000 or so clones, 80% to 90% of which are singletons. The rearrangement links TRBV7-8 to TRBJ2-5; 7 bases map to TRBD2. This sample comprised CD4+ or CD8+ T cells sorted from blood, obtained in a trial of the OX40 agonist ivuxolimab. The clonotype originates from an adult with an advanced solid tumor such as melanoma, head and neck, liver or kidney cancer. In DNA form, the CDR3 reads TGTGCCAGCAGCTCGGCAGTCGCGAGGGGAGGGACAGAGACCCAGTACTTC. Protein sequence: CASSSAVARGGTETQYF.